This is a list of T cell receptor beta chains from one sample in a study of CD8 T cells in ankylosing spondylitis. TCRdb reprocessed the 5' RACE reads via MiXCR and lists one record per CDR3 protein. The sample records a few hundred thousand distinct CDR3 sequences, roughly 20% being singletons. Input material: blood, either unsorted or a sorted T cell fraction (not recorded which). Source of these receptors: a female donor with ankylosing spondylitis or in good health (not recorded which). CDR3s include the opening cysteine and the closing phenylalanine or tryptophan. A D gene is named only where the DNA matches it firmly. Part of the rows lack a size; the others show once, few, many or a class for expanded clones.

D gene: TRBD2
J gene: TRBJ2-1
V gene: TRBV29-1
clone size: NA
CDR3 DNA: TGCAGCGGCGGGACTAGCGGGATCGAGCAGTTCTTC
CDR3 protein: CSGGTSGIEQFF

D gene: TRBD2
J gene: TRBJ2-7
V gene: TRBV2
clone size: NA
CDR3 DNA: TGTGCCAGCACCACCGGGACTAGAGCCTACGAGCAGTACTTC
CDR3 protein: CASTTGTRAYEQYF

D gene: NA
J gene: TRBJ2-7
V gene: TRBV28
clone size: NA
CDR3 DNA: TGTGCCAGCAGTTTATCCCTGGGGGCGGTCTACGAGCAGTACTTC
CDR3 protein: CASSLSLGAVYEQYF

D gene: NA
J gene: TRBJ2-3
V gene: TRBV6-1
clone size: few
CDR3 DNA: TGTGCCAGCAGTGAAGCGCAGGGTTGGGCAGATACGCAGTATTTT
CDR3 protein: CASSEAQGWADTQYF

D gene: TRBD2
J gene: TRBJ2-5
V gene: TRBV10-3
clone size: NA
CDR3 DNA: TGTGCCATCAGTCTAGCGGGTCCTCAAGAGACCCAGTACTTC
CDR3 protein: CAISLAGPQETQYF

D gene: NA
J gene: TRBJ2-1
V gene: TRBV20-1
clone size: once
CDR3 DNA: TGCTTCTGGAGCCAGCCTCGGGGCTACAATGAGCAGTTCTTC
CDR3 protein: CFWSQPRGYNEQFF

D gene: NA
J gene: TRBJ2-7
V gene: TRBV4-3
clone size: many
CDR3 DNA: TGCGCCAGCAGCCAAGACTTAGTCGGCGTAGCCTACGAGCAGTACTTC
CDR3 protein: CASSQDLVGVAYEQYF

D gene: NA
J gene: TRBJ2-1
V gene: TRBV7-6
clone size: NA
CDR3 DNA: TGTGCCAGCAGCTTCCCAAGTATGAATGAGCAGTTCTTC
CDR3 protein: CASSFPSMNEQFF

D gene: NA
J gene: TRBJ2-3
V gene: TRBV28
clone size: NA
CDR3 DNA: TGTGCCAGCAGTCCCTGGACACAGGGTGCTCCTAGCACAGATACGCAGTATTTT
CDR3 protein: CASSPWTQGAPSTDTQYF

D gene: NA
J gene: TRBJ2-3
V gene: TRBV29-1
clone size: many
CDR3 DNA: TGCAGCCTCCATGGTGAGGGCACAGATACGCAGTATTTT
CDR3 protein: CSLHGEGTDTQYF

D gene: NA
J gene: TRBJ1-4
V gene: TRBV28
clone size: NA
CDR3 DNA: TGTGCCAGCAGTCCTAACCCCTGGGCCGGTGAGAATGAAAAACTGTTTTTT
CDR3 protein: CASSPNPWAGENEKLFF

D gene: TRBD2
J gene: TRBJ2-1
V gene: TRBV9
clone size: few
CDR3 DNA: TGTGCCAGCAGCGTAAGGCTAGCGGGGAGGGATGAGCAGTTCTTC
CDR3 protein: CASSVRLAGRDEQFF

D gene: NA
J gene: TRBJ1-5
V gene: TRBV7-2
clone size: NA
CDR3 DNA: TGTGCCAGCAGCCGGGGGTCCAGGACCAATCAGCCCCAGCATTTT
CDR3 protein: CASSRGSRTNQPQHF

D gene: NA
J gene: TRBJ1-1
V gene: TRBV9
clone size: NA
CDR3 DNA: TGTGCCAGCAGCGTAGACAGAAGGAACACTGAAGCTTTCTTT
CDR3 protein: CASSVDRRNTEAFF

D gene: NA
J gene: TRBJ1-2
V gene: TRBV20-1
clone size: NA
CDR3 DNA: TGCAGTCCGGCGGGCCGCGGCGGATACACCTTC
CDR3 protein: CSPAGRGGYTF

D gene: TRBD1
J gene: TRBJ1-1
V gene: TRBV20-1
clone size: NA
CDR3 DNA: TGCAGTGCTCCTAGGAGGACAGGGGTCACTGAAGCTTTCTTT
CDR3 protein: CSAPRRTGVTEAFF

D gene: NA
J gene: TRBJ2-3
V gene: TRBV7-2
clone size: few
CDR3 DNA: TGTGCCAGCAGCTTAGAGGCGTCCTCGGAGGATACGCAGTATTTT
CDR3 protein: CASSLEASSEDTQYF

D gene: NA
J gene: TRBJ1-1
V gene: TRBV7-6
clone size: few
CDR3 DNA: TGTGCCAGCAGCTTAAGACAGGCGAACACTGAAGCTTTCTTT
CDR3 protein: CASSLRQANTEAFF

D gene: NA
J gene: TRBJ2-6
V gene: TRBV6-1
clone size: NA
CDR3 DNA: TGTGCCAGCAGCCCCACGGGGAGCTCTGGGGCCAACGTCCTGACTTTC
CDR3 protein: CASSPTGSSGANVLTF

D gene: NA
J gene: TRBJ2-1
V gene: TRBV20-1
clone size: few
CDR3 DNA: TGCAGTGCTAGAGGATCCCAGGGTGGTGAGCAGTTCTTC
CDR3 protein: CSARGSQGGEQFF

D gene: NA
J gene: TRBJ1-2
V gene: TRBV9
clone size: NA
CDR3 DNA: TGTGCCAGCAGCGTAGCAACAGCTCGCCACTATGGCTACACCTTC
CDR3 protein: CASSVATARHYGYTF

D gene: NA
J gene: TRBJ2-5
V gene: TRBV7-9
clone size: NA
CDR3 DNA: TGTGCCAGCACCAAGACTAGTCGGGAGTCAGAGACCCAGTACTTC
CDR3 protein: CASTKTSRESETQYF

D gene: NA
J gene: TRBJ1-2
V gene: TRBV25-1
clone size: few
CDR3 DNA: TGTGCCAGCAGGGGAGAGGGGCCCGCTAACTATGGCTACACCTTC
CDR3 protein: CASRGEGPANYGYTF

D gene: NA
J gene: TRBJ2-7
V gene: TRBV7-2
clone size: few
CDR3 DNA: TGTGCCAGCAGCGAACCCTGGGAGGCACCAGAGCAGTACTTC
CDR3 protein: CASSEPWEAPEQYF

D gene: NA
J gene: TRBJ1-4
V gene: TRBV12-3/TRBV12-4
clone size: few
CDR3 DNA: TGTGCCAGCAGTTTTGGACGAAGTGAAAAACTGTTTTTT
CDR3 protein: CASSFGRSEKLFF

D gene: TRBD1
J gene: TRBJ1-1
V gene: TRBV27
clone size: NA
CDR3 DNA: TGTGCCAGCAGTTTAGCCGGGACAGCTAGTCTCCAGGGCACTGAAGCTTTCTTT
CDR3 protein: CASSLAGTASLQGTEAFF

D gene: NA
J gene: TRBJ2-5
V gene: TRBV6-1
clone size: NA
CDR3 DNA: TGTGCCAGCGGAGGGGGCAGGGGGGAGACCCAGTACTTC
CDR3 protein: CASGGGRGETQYF

D gene: NA
J gene: TRBJ2-1
V gene: TRBV11-2
clone size: many
CDR3 DNA: TGTGCCAGCACCTATAACGCCGGGCCCAATGAGCAGTTCTTC
CDR3 protein: CASTYNAGPNEQFF

D gene: NA
J gene: TRBJ1-1
V gene: TRBV6-2/TRBV6-3
clone size: few
CDR3 DNA: TGTGCCAGCAGTTACTCGACGGTCTCGGGCGTTGAAGCTTTCTTT
CDR3 protein: CASSYSTVSGVEAFF

D gene: NA
J gene: TRBJ2-1
V gene: TRBV30
clone size: NA
CDR3 DNA: TGTGCCTGGAGCCCCGCACAGGGAGTCATCTGGAATGAGCAGTTCTTC
CDR3 protein: CAWSPAQGVIWNEQFF

D gene: NA
J gene: TRBJ1-1
V gene: TRBV7-2
clone size: NA
CDR3 DNA: TGTGCCAGCACCCTTACAGGGACCCGAGGCACTGAAGCTTTCTTT
CDR3 protein: CASTLTGTRGTEAFF

D gene: TRBD1
J gene: TRBJ1-3
V gene: TRBV7-8
clone size: few
CDR3 DNA: TGTGCCAGCAGCTTCGACAGGGCAAACACCATATATTTT
CDR3 protein: CASSFDRANTIYF

D gene: TRBD2
J gene: TRBJ2-1
V gene: TRBV4-2
clone size: few
CDR3 DNA: TGTGCCAGCAGCCAAGCTAGGAAGGGCAGCGGGAGGTACAATGAGCAGTTCTTC
CDR3 protein: CASSQARKGSGRYNEQFF

D gene: NA
J gene: TRBJ1-2
V gene: TRBV20-1
clone size: few
CDR3 DNA: TGCAGTGCACCTACAGGATCGGGCGGCTACACCTTC
CDR3 protein: CSAPTGSGGYTF

D gene: TRBD2
J gene: TRBJ2-1
V gene: TRBV9
clone size: few
CDR3 DNA: TGTGCCAGCAGCGACGGCACTAGCGGGAGGCTTAACAATGAGCAGTTCTTC
CDR3 protein: CASSDGTSGRLNNEQFF

D gene: TRBD1
J gene: TRBJ1-1
V gene: TRBV4-2
clone size: many
CDR3 DNA: TGTGCCAGCAGCCGATTCCGGGACAGGGCCGTTCATGAAGCTTTCTTT
CDR3 protein: CASSRFRDRAVHEAFF

D gene: NA
J gene: TRBJ2-5
V gene: TRBV7-9
clone size: many
CDR3 DNA: TGTGCCAGCAGCTTAGTACTGGTCCAGAGAGAAGAGACCCAGTACTTC
CDR3 protein: CASSLVLVQREETQYF

D gene: NA
J gene: TRBJ2-2
V gene: TRBV12-3/TRBV12-4
clone size: few
CDR3 DNA: TGTGCCAGCAGTTTAGGAGGATTTTACGCCGGGGAGCTGTTTTTT
CDR3 protein: CASSLGGFYAGELFF

D gene: TRBD2
J gene: TRBJ2-1
V gene: TRBV7-2
clone size: few
CDR3 DNA: TGTGCCAGCAGCTTGTACCGGGGGGGGAGGTTCTTC
CDR3 protein: CASSLYRGGRFF

D gene: NA
J gene: TRBJ2-1
V gene: TRBV14
clone size: NA
CDR3 DNA: TGTGCCAGCAGCCAAAGGTTCCTGACTGAGCAGTTCTTC
CDR3 protein: CASSQRFLTEQFF

D gene: NA
J gene: TRBJ1-1
V gene: TRBV12-3/TRBV12-4
clone size: many
CDR3 DNA: TGTGCCAGCAGTCCCTCTCCCACAGCCGAAGCTTTCTTT
CDR3 protein: CASSPSPTAEAFF

D gene: TRBD1
J gene: TRBJ1-1
V gene: TRBV10-3
clone size: NA
CDR3 DNA: TGTGCCATCAGTGAGAGGACAGGGGGGGGAATGAACACTGAAGCTTTCTTT
CDR3 protein: CAISERTGGGMNTEAFF

D gene: NA
J gene: TRBJ2-7
V gene: TRBV5-1
clone size: many
CDR3 DNA: TGCGCCAGCAGCTTGGCCATCGGAGCCACCCGGGGTTCCTACGAGCAGTACTTC
CDR3 protein: CASSLAIGATRGSYEQYF

D gene: NA
J gene: TRBJ2-7
V gene: TRBV7-2
clone size: few
CDR3 DNA: TGTGCCAGCAGCTTAGTCACCCCCCCCTACGAGCAGTACTTC
CDR3 protein: CASSLVTPPYEQYF

D gene: TRBD2
J gene: TRBJ2-1
V gene: TRBV5-1
clone size: NA
CDR3 DNA: TGCGCCAGCAGCCGATCAGGACTAGCGGGAGGTTCCAATGAGCAGTTCTTC
CDR3 protein: CASSRSGLAGGSNEQFF